Presented here are 26 T cell receptor beta chains from one specimen sequenced in a study of radiotherapy plus CTLA-4 blockade in lung cancer. Sequencing was performed with immunoSEQ multiplex PCR; in TCRdb, only in-frame clones are kept and a portion is missing. The table records 55,000 to 70,000 clones, under 80% of them present only once. The source material was peripheral blood, sampled from a patient treated with radiotherapy plus ipilimumab. These receptors were collected from a human donor with non-small cell lung cancer who had a complete response to radiotherapy plus ipilimumab.

This clone was seen a few times. Here the CDR3 reads CAISEYQGFNTEAFF. The CDR3 DNA is TGTGCCATCAGTGAGTACCAGGGGTTTAACACTGAAGCTTTCTTT. The chain links TRBV10-3 to TRBJ1-1; TRBD1 is a possible D gene (6 bases). CDR1 ENHRY and CDR2 SYGVKD come from the germline V gene. The V end lost 1 base, the J end lost 2 bases, and 11 bases lay between the germline ends. The CDR3 contains 15 residues.

This chain links TRBV29-1 with TRBJ1-1, with 8 bases lining up with TRBD1. The CDR3 length is 15 residues. Trimming removed 7 bases from V and 5 bases from J; junction bases left unmatched: 15. CDR1 and CDR2 (germline): SQVTM, ANQGSEA. CDR3 coding DNA: TGCAGCGGGTCAAGACAGGGGAGGGTCCGGACTGAAGCTTTCTTT. Translation: CSGSRQGRVRTEAFF. The entire variable domain, with the rest obtained from reference TRBV29-1 and TRBJ1-1, is as follows: SAVISQKPSRDICQRGTSLTIQCQVDSQVTMMFWYRQQPGQSLTLIATANQGSEATYESGFVIDKFPISRPNLTFSTLTVSNMSPEDSSIYLCSGSRQGRVRTEAFFGQGTRLTVV.

The chain is built from TRBV12-5 and TRBJ2-3; 7 bases agree with TRBD1. The CDR3 has 16 amino acids. Trimming at V came to 5 bases and at J to 1 base, leaving 9 bases not matched to a gene. Per the germline V gene, CDR1 is LGHNT and CDR2 is FRNRAP. CDR3: CASGPQTGLGTDTQYF. The CDR3, as DNA: TGTGCTAGTGGTCCCCAGACAGGGCTCGGCACAGATACGCAGTATTTT.

The count of this clone is one. The chain uses TRBV7-2 and TRBJ1-2, with TRBD1 matching 9 bases. The V and J ends lost 5 bases and 6 bases, in that order; junction bases with no gene match: 7. Germline-derived CDR1 and CDR2 are SGHTA and FQGNSA. CDR3 length: 14 residues. CDR3 in amino acids: CASSLVTGGDGYTF. CDR3 coding DNA: TGTGCCAGCAGCCTAGTTACAGGGGGCGATGGCTACACCTTC.

This clone was seen a few times. This sequence joins TRBV27 and TRBJ2-7, with D unresolved. The CDR3 sequence is 13 residues long. From germline, CDR1 is MNHEY and CDR2 SMNVEV (reference sequence). Deletions cut 4 bases from V and 3 bases from J, with 10 bases between. The CDR3 is CASSSQELYEQYF. CDR3 DNA sequence: TGTGCCAGCAGTTCCCAAGAGCTCTACGAGCAGTACTTC.

The rearrangement links TRBV7-2 to TRBJ1-5; 8 positions match TRBD1. CDR3 size: 15 residues. With 3 bases clipped from V and 0 bases from J, the junction kept 1 base outside the gene matches. Germline loops: CDR1 SGHTA, CDR2 FQGNSA. The CDR3 DNA is TGTGCCAGCAGCTTCGGACAGGGTAGCAATCAGCCCCAGCATTTT. Translating gives CASSFGQGSNQPQHF.

As DNA, the CDR3 is TGTGCCAGCAGCTTAGAGACAGGGGGATTCAATCAGCCCCAGCATTTT. Translated: CASSLETGGFNQPQHF. V and J are TRBV7-2 and TRBJ1-5; 9 nucleotides line up with TRBD1. The CDR3 is 16 residues long. Trimming removed 1 base from V and 3 bases from J; junction bases left unmatched: 4. The germline V gene has CDR1 SGHTA and CDR2 FQGNSA.

The chain has TRBV10-3 and TRBJ2-7, with 11 bases matching TRBD2. The junction had 9 bases not matched to a gene; V was cut back by 11 bases and J by 6 bases. The CDR3 spans 13 residues. Germline V gene sequence: CDR1 ENHRY, CDR2 SYGVKD. CDR3 nucleotide sequence: TGTGCCGCAGGTAGCGGGGGGGCCGGCGAGCAGTACTTC. This sequence encodes CAAGSGGAGEQYF.

This chain connects TRBV19 to TRBJ1-4; 10 bases line up with TRBD1. CDR3 size: 20 residues. V shed 5 bases, J shed 0 bases, and the junction held 15 bases outside the gene matches. Germline V gene lookup returns CDR1 LNHDA and CDR2 SQIVND (reference sequence). Here the CDR3 DNA reads TGTGCCAGTAGTTCCAGAGACGGACAGGGGGGAACTGCAACTAATGAAAAACTGTTTTTT. This encodes CASSSRDGQGGTATNEKLFF.

V is TRBV7-2 and J is TRBJ1-1; D perhaps matches TRBD1 (6 bases). The CDR3 extends over 14 amino acids. Per the germline V gene, CDR1 is SGHTA and CDR2 is FQGNSA. V shed 5 bases and J shed 5 bases, with 15 bases lying between them. The CDR3 DNA follows: TGTGCCAGCAGCCGAGGACAGAAACGGACTGAAGCTTTCTTT. Translating gives CASSRGQKRTEAFF.

The rearrangement links TRBV2 to TRBJ2-3; 10 positions match TRBD2. Germline assignment: CDR1 SNHLY and CDR2 FYNNEI. The CDR3 totals 15 residues. Unmatched junction bases numbered 4, after V lost 5 bases and J lost 2 bases. CDR3 DNA sequence: TGTGCCAGCAGTTATAGCGGGAGGTACACAGATACGCAGTATTTT. Encoded protein: CASSYSGRYTDTQYF.

The V and J genes are TRBV9 and TRBJ1-3; 9 bases map to TRBD1. This CDR3 is built from 15 residues. V shed 5 bases and J 3 bases; nucleotides not matched to a gene: 6. Germline CDR1 and CDR2: SGDLS and YYNGEE. This CDR3 is CASSVRQGDGNTIYF. The CDR3 bases are TGTGCCAGCAGTGTTCGACAGGGGGATGGAAACACCATATATTTT.

This sequence joins TRBV12-5 and TRBJ1-2; no reliable D call. The CDR3 loop spans 14 amino acids. V lost 2 bases and J lost 7, with 14 bases in between. CDR1 LGHNT and CDR2 FRNRAP come from the germline V gene. CDR3 residues: CASGLTTTPSGYTF. The CDR3 coding sequence is TGTGCTAGTGGTTTGACCACAACGCCAAGTGGCTACACCTTC. Based on the CDR3 plus reference TRBV12-5 and TRBJ1-2, the full variable domain is DARVTQTPRHKVTEMGQEVTMRCQPILGHNTVFWYRQTMMQGLELLAYFRNRAPLDDSGMPKDRFSAEMPDATLATLKIQPSEPRDSAVYFCASGLTTTPSGYTFGSGTRLTVV.

The CDR3 region has the DNA TGTGCCAGCAGCTTACGGGTTGGCTACGAGCAGTACGTC. Protein sequence: CASSLRVGYEQYV. V usage is TRBV7-8 and J usage is TRBJ2-7; no clear D gene. V lost 2 bases to trimming and J lost 3 bases, with 8 bases between them. This CDR3 region has 13 residues. Germline lookup yields CDR1 SGHVS and CDR2 FQNEAQ.

This clone was seen only once. The junction departs from germline at one end; a sequencing error may be responsible. This CDR3 is CASSLDTAQETQYF. The CDR3 DNA is TGTGCTAGCAGCTTAGATACAGCACAAGAGACCCAGTACTTC. The chain recombines TRBV7-7 with TRBJ2-5; D is ambiguous. Germline loops: CDR1 SSHAT, CDR2 FNYEAQ (reference sequence). The CDR3 runs 14 residues.

The chain employs TRBV15 and TRBJ2-1, with D unresolved. The germline V gene has CDR1 LNHNV and CDR2 YYDKDF (reference sequence). CDR3 length equals 13 residues. V was pared by 5 bases and J by 8 bases, with 13 bases between. CDR3 region: CATSPHRRDEQFF. CDR3 DNA sequence: TGTGCCACCAGCCCCCATCGTCGGGATGAGCAGTTCTTC.

The genes are TRBV27 and TRBJ1-4; 7 nucleotides line up with TRBD1. Germline V gene sequence: CDR1 MNHEY, CDR2 SMNVEV (reference sequence). The CDR3 is 15 residues long. Trimming took 2 bases from V and 3 from J; bases not matched to a gene: 3. CDR3 in DNA: TGTGCCAGCAGTTTAGGGACAGAGCCTAATGAAAAACTGTTTTTT. Translated, it gives CASSLGTEPNEKLFF. Full variable domain (outside the CDR3, taken from reference TRBV27 and TRBJ1-4): EAQVTQNPRYLITVTGKKLTVTCSQNMNHEYMSWYRQDPGLGLRQIYYSMNVEVTDKGDVPEGYKVSRKEKRNFPLILESPSPNQTSLYFCASSLGTEPNEKLFFGSGTQLSVL.

V and J are TRBV7-2 and TRBJ2-5; 16 nucleotides match TRBD2. The CDR3 contains 15 residues. V lost 5 bases and J lost 11; bases outside the gene matches: 8. The germline CDR1 and CDR2 sequences are SGHTA and FQGNSA. The CDR3 sequence: CASSLGTSGGEVQYF. The CDR3 DNA is TGTGCCAGCAGCCTGGGGACTAGCGGGGGGGAGGTGCAGTACTTC.

This clone has just one count. The chain uses TRBV27 and TRBJ2-1; no reliable D call. Trimming removed 7 bases from V and 6 bases from J, with 16 bases in between. Germline V CDR1 and CDR2: MNHEY, SMNVEV (reference sequence). The length of the CDR3 is 14 residues. CDR3 protein: CASNPPGLSNEQFF. The CDR3 DNA follows: TGTGCCAGCAACCCCCCCGGTTTAAGCAATGAGCAGTTCTTC.

The table lists this clone with a few counts. The rearrangement uses TRBV7-6 and TRBJ1-2; TRBD1 is a possible D gene (6 bases). There are 14 residues in the CDR3. Trimming stripped 1 base from V and 4 bases from J, with 10 bases between. Germline V lookup: CDR1 SGHVS, CDR2 FNYEAQ. The DNA of the CDR3 is TGTGCCAGCAGCTTAGTGCAGGGGACCTATGGCTACACCTTC. Its translation: CASSLVQGTYGYTF.

The CDR3 DNA sequence: TGTGCTAGTGGTCCGACAGGGTTCGGCTACACCTTC. It yields the protein CASGPTGFGYTF. The chain employs TRBV12-5 and TRBJ1-2, with 7 bases that match TRBD1. Germline V lookup: CDR1 LGHNT, CDR2 FRNRAP. CDR3 size: 12 residues. With V trimmed by 5 bases and J by 8 bases, 5 bases remained unmatched.

This clone was detected once. This chain uses TRBV10-2 with TRBJ1-5; tentatively, D is TRBD1 (5 bases). CDR3 length: 13 residues. Trimming left V 4 bases short and J 1 base short, with 5 bases between. Germline loops: CDR1 WSHSY, CDR2 SAAADI. The CDR3 is CASSGTSNQPQHF. DNA for the CDR3: TGCGCCAGCAGTGGGACAAGCAATCAGCCCCAGCATTTT.

The chain is built from TRBV10-3 and TRBJ1-5; D remains ambiguous. Trimming removed 3 bases from V and 6 bases from J, with 9 bases in between. This CDR3 has 13 amino acids. Per germline, CDR1 ENHRY and CDR2 SYGVKD. The CDR3 loop is CAISDGEGQPQHF. For the CDR3, the DNA is TGTGCCATCAGTGATGGGGAGGGTCAGCCCCAGCATTTT.

The V gene is TRBV30, the J gene TRBJ2-3, with D perhaps TRBD2 (6 bases). This CDR3 is 12 amino acids long. Germline V gene lookup returns CDR1 GTSNPN and CDR2 SVGIG (reference sequence). V was clipped by 8 bases and J by 6 bases, with 15 bases between them. CDR3 protein: CAGGEYADTQYF. The CDR3 DNA reads TGTGCCGGCGGGGAGTACGCTGATACGCAGTATTTT.

This chain uses TRBV6-6 with TRBJ1-1; D is unresolved. Germline assignment: CDR1 MNHNY and CDR2 SVGAGI (reference sequence). The CDR3 runs 13 residues. V shed 8 bases and J shed 3 bases, with 13 bases lying between them. The CDR3 sequence: CASQTSGDTEAFF. The CDR3 bases are TGTGCCAGCCAAACGTCCGGGGACACTGAAGCTTTCTTT.

V and J are TRBV11-3 and TRBJ1-2; TRBD1 agrees at 11 bases. From germline, CDR1 is SGHNT and CDR2 YENEEA. J lost 6 bases, V lost 5 bases, and 8 bases had no gene match. CDR3 length equals 15 residues. The CDR3 bases are TGTGCCAGCAGCGAGGACAGGGGGCGACTTCATGGCTACACCTTC. As protein: CASSEDRGRLHGYTF.